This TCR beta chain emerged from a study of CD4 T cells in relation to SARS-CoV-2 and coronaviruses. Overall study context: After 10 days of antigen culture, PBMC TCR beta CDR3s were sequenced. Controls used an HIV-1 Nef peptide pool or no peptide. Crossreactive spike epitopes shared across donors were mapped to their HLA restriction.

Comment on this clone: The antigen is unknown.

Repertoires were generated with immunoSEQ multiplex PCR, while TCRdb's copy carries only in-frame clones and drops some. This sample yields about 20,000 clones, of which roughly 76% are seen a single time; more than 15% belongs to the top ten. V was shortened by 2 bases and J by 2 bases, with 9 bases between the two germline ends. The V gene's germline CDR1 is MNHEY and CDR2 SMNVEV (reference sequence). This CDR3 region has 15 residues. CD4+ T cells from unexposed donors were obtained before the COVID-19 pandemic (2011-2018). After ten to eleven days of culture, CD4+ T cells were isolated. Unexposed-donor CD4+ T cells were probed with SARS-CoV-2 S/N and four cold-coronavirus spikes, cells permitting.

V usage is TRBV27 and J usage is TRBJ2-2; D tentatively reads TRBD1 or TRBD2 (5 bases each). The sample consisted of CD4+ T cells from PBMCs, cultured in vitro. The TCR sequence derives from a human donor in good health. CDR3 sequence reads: CASSLNGANTGELFF. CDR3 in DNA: TGTGCCAGCAGTTTAAACGGGGCCAACACCGGGGAGCTGTTTTTT.